The present entry profiles one T cell receptor (beta chain) with its context. Its target is unknown. The authors sequenced TCR beta from blood CD8+ and CD4+ T cells. The CD8+ and CD4+ T cells were negatively isolated, with the TEMRA cells enriched by FACS. The data were obtained in a study of CD8 T cells in Susac syndrome. The CDR3 extends over 14 amino acids. Germline lookup yields CDR1 MNHEY and CDR2 SMNVEV (reference sequence). V dropped 7 bases and J dropped 3; count of bases not matched to a gene: 8. An amount of RNA that ranged from roughly 0.45 to 1 ug was reverse transcribed with random hexamers. An immunoSEQ multiplex PCR generated amplified TCR beta CDR3 products spanning 54 Vbeta and 13 Jbeta. TCRdb used MiXCR to reprocess the immunoSEQ multiplex PCR reads, holding one entry per CDR3 protein. The sample holds under 550,000 distinct CDR3 sequences, 75% to 90% seen once. Study results and caveats: As acknowledged by the study, its TCR sequencing and HLA analysis included a relatively small number of individuals.

Sequenced material: CD8+ T cells from PBMCs. This sequence originates from a human donor with multiple sclerosis. J is TRBJ2-7 and V is TRBV27, with 8 bases identical to TRBD1. The CDR3 protein is CASTLSQGDYEQYF. The CDR3 bases are TGTGCCAGCACCCTCTCACAGGGGGACTACGAGCAGTACTTC.